This entry features one TCR beta chain sequence. This clone was detected only a few times. This receptor's antigen is unknown. Base qualities were left out, and no much larger clone turns up one base away. The method behind the library was the immunoSEQ multiplex PCR assay. TCRdb obtained this table from immuneACCESS and retained in-frame rearrangements with V and J assigned. These tables miss some clones; where compared with another copy, unresolved V genes account for less than half of the shortfall, and the remainder is unexplained. The sample table lists 70,000 or so clones, roughly 91% of them with a count of one. Approximately 1.5% of the sample rests with the top ten. These data originate in a study of T cell changes during pregnancy in multiple sclerosis (dated by TCRdb to between 2018 and 2020). About the full investigation: Changes in the T cell repertoire over the course of pregnancy were examined in this study in women with multiple sclerosis.

Trimmed from V: 4 bases; trimmed from J: 0 bases; junction bases lacking a gene match: 3. Sequences SGHNT (CDR1) and YYREEE (CDR2) are obtained from the germline V gene (reference sequence). Inclusive of the bounding cysteine and phenylalanine, the CDR3 is 15 residues long. Only CDR3 DNA remains: 45 bases, in frame from the first base. The sequencing here drew on peripheral blood, taken in the third trimester of pregnancy. The sequence is built from TRBV5-4 and TRBJ1-4; a stretch of 7 junction bases matches TRBD1. The sequence derives from a female donor with multiple sclerosis, enrolled in a pregnancy study. The DNA sequence is as follows: TGTGCCAGCAGCCGGGACAGCACAACTAATGAAAAACTGTTTTTT. It is translated as CASSRDSTTNEKLFF.